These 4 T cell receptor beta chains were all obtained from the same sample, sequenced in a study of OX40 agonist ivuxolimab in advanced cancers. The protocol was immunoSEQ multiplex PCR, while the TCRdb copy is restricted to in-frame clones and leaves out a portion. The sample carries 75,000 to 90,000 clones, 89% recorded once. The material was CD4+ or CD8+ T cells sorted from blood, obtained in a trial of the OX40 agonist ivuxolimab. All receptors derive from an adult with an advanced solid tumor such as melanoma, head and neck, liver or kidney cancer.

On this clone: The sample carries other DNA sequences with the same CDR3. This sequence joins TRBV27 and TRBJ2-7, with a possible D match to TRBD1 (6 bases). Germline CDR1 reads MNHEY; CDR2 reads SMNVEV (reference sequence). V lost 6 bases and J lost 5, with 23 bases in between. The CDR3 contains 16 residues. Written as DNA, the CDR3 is TGTGCCAGCAGAATAGTCGCGACAGGATCTTTCCACGAGCAGTACTTC. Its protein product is CASRIVATGSFHEQYF.

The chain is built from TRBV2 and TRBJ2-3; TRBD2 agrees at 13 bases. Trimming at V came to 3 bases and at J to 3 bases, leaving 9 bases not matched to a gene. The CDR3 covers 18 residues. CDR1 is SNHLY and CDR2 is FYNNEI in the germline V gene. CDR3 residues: CASSDPLLAGGSTDTQYF. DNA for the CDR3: TGTGCCAGCAGTGACCCCTTACTAGCGGGAGGGAGTACAGATACGCAGTATTTT.

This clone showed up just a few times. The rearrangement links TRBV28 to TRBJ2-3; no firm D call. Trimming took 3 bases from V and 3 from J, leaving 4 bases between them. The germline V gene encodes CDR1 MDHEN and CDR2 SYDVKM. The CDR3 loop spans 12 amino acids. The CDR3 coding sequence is TGTGCCAGCAGTTTCCTAACAGATACGCAGTATTTT. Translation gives CASSFLTDTQYF.

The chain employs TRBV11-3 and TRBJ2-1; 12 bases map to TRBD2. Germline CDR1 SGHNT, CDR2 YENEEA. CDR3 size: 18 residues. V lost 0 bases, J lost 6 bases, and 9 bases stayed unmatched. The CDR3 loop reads CASSLEGRLAGGPNEQFF. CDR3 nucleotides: TGTGCCAGCAGCTTAGAAGGAAGGCTAGCGGGGGGGCCCAATGAGCAGTTCTTC.